This paragraph covers one TCR beta chain sequence. The sample originates from a study of T cell changes during pregnancy in multiple sclerosis. Sequencing was performed with immunoSEQ multiplex PCR; in TCRdb, only in-frame clones are kept and a portion is missing. The sample shows about 58,000 clones, around 93% of them seen only once. This CDR3 has 17 residues. Trimming pared 5 bases from V and 1 base from J, leaving 18 bases between. Germline lookup yields CDR1 MGHRA and CDR2 YSYEKL. This receptor was obtained from a female donor with multiple sclerosis, enrolled in a pregnancy study. The chain joins TRBV4-1 to TRBJ1-5; perhaps TRBD1 as D (5 bases). Sequencing was performed on CD8+ T cells from peripheral blood mononuclear cells, taken in the second trimester of pregnancy. This CDR3 reads CASSGRGGLESNQPQHF. CDR3 sequence (DNA): TGCGCCAGCAGCGGCCGGGGGGGGTTGGAAAGCAATCAGCCCCAGCATTTT.